The 23 T cell receptor beta chains in this list originate from one sample, sequenced in a study of T cell responses to AZD1222 COVID-19 vaccine listed by TCRdb under 2021. The time point label, read with the paper, signifies: baseline before first vaccination. The protocol used for the library was the immunoSEQ multiplex PCR assay. TCRdb obtained this table from immuneACCESS and retained in-frame rearrangements with V and J assigned. These tables miss some clones; where compared with another copy, unresolved V genes account for less than half of the shortfall, and the remainder is unexplained. Recorded for this sample are 120,000 or so clones; around 90% of them occurred a single time. The ten biggest clones cover about 1.6% of the sample. This specimen was peripheral blood, taken on day 0 of AZD1222 vaccination. The receptors originated from an adult in good health.

The rearrangement joins TRBV18 to TRBJ1-5; D unclear. Trimming left V 2 bases short and J 15 bases short, with 20 bases between. The CDR3 runs 14 residues. From germline, CDR1 is KGHSH and CDR2 LQKENI. The CDR3 region has the DNA TGTGCCAGCTCACCATCTACTGGGCCGGAGGGTCGGCATTTT. Amino acid sequence: CASSPSTGPEGRHF.

The chain links TRBV11-2 to TRBJ1-2; no clear D. V lost 3 bases, J lost 6 bases, and 17 bases lay in between. The CDR3 covers 15 residues. Germline loops: CDR1 SGHAT, CDR2 FQNNGV. CDR3 sequence reads: CASSLGKGGRNGYTF. The CDR3 nucleotides are TGTGCCAGCAGCTTGGGGAAGGGCGGGAGGAATGGCTACACCTTC. The complete variable domain, with remaining parts taken from reference TRBV11-2 and TRBJ1-2, reads EAGVAQSPRYKIIEKRQSVAFWCNPISGHATLYWYQQILGQGPKLLIQFQNNGVVDDSQLPKDRFSAERLKGVDSTLKIQPAKLEDSAVYLCASSLGKGGRNGYTFGSGTRLTVV.

The rearrangement uses TRBV7-9 and TRBJ1-1; the D gene is possibly TRBD1 (5 bases). CDR1 and CDR2 from the germline V gene are SEHNR and FQNEAQ (reference sequence). V lost 2 bases to trimming and J lost 6 bases, with 10 bases between them. This CDR3 has 13 residues. The CDR3 region is CASSLQGIAEAFF. Written as DNA, the CDR3 is TGTGCCAGCAGCTTACAGGGAATTGCTGAAGCTTTCTTT. Variable domain in full (rest from reference TRBV7-9 and TRBJ1-1): DTGVSQNPRHKITKRGQNVTFRCDPISEHNRLYWYRQTLGQGPEFLTYFQNEAQLEKSRLLSDRFSAERPKGSFSTLEIQRTEQGDSAMYLCASSLQGIAEAFFGQGTRLTVV.

This chain links TRBV3-1 (or the pseudogene TRBV3-2) with TRBJ1-1, with TRBD1 as a possible D gene (6 bases). Germline V CDR1 and CDR2: LGHDT, YNNKEL (reference sequence). The germline V and J ends were trimmed by 4 bases and 1 base, with 13 bases remaining between them. CDR3 length: 15 residues. The CDR3 reads CASSLAGTPNTEAFF. Written as DNA, the CDR3 is TGTGCCAGCAGCCTCGCCGGGACACCGAACACTGAAGCTTTCTTT.

The chain combines TRBV7-5 with TRBJ1-2. TRBV7-5 is recorded as a pseudogene. This CDR3 has 12 amino acids. CDR3: CVRSKGLHGYTF. The CDR3 DNA reads as TGTGTCAGAAGCAAGGGTCTTCATGGCTACACCTTC.

The V and J genes are TRBV18 and TRBJ1-5, with D unclear. Germline V CDR1 and CDR2: KGHSH, LQKENI. The CDR3 covers 19 residues. Trimming shortened V by 8 bases and J by 2 bases, and 28 bases separated the two germline ends. CDR3 nucleotides: TGTGCCAGCACCCTCCTGCCGATCGGTTCTACAAGGGGCAATCAGCCCCAGCATTTT. This sequence encodes CASTLLPIGSTRGNQPQHF.

The chain joins TRBV2 to TRBJ2-7, with unresolved D. Trimming took off 2 bases at V and 9 bases at J, with 23 bases between the two ends. Germline CDR1 reads SNHLY; CDR2 reads FYNNEI. The CDR3 has 16 amino acids. Written as DNA, the CDR3 is TGTGCCAGCAGTGAAAACGTCGGGCGGATCCGCCTCGGGCAGTACTTC. This codes for CASSENVGRIRLGQYF.

To note about this clone: No conserved phenylalanine or tryptophan ends this CDR3, so it is likely a read error. It is unclear where the CDR3 begins or ends on the DNA, so no DNA is shown, and the CDR3 is as TCRdb lists it. The J gene is TRBJ1-1, the V gene TRBV4-1; the table's D call, TRBD1, was not checked against the DNA. Per germline, CDR1 MGHRA and CDR2 YSYEKL. The CDR3 is made up of 16 amino acids, end residues included. The CDR3 region is CASSQEGGRAKVFVIS.

This clone showed up just a few times. This chain connects TRBV3-1 (or the pseudogene TRBV3-2) to TRBJ1-2; no clear D. The V end was cut by 1 base, the J end by 5 bases, with 14 bases between. The CDR3 consists of 15 residues. Germline V gene sequence: CDR1 LGHDT, CDR2 YNNKEL (reference sequence). The CDR3 loop is CASSQGRKGPYGYTF. CDR3 sequence (DNA): TGTGCCAGCAGCCAAGGGAGAAAGGGTCCATATGGCTACACCTTC.

V is TRBV12-5 and J is TRBJ1-1; 11 positions agree with TRBD1. This CDR3 comprises 20 residues. Germline loops: CDR1 LGHNT, CDR2 FRNRAP. The junction had 15 bases not matched to a gene; V was cut back by 2 bases and J by 1 base. CDR3 protein: CASGLLMDRGLLFSNTEAFF. For the CDR3, the DNA is TGTGCTAGTGGTTTGTTAATGGACAGGGGGCTTTTATTCTCGAACACTGAAGCTTTCTTT.

The gene calls are TRBV10-3 and TRBJ2-3; TRBD1 matches 9 bases. Germline values: CDR1 ENHRY, CDR2 SYGVKD. This CDR3 region has 16 residues. The trim removed 4 bases at V and 6 bases at J, leaving 11 bases unmatched. The CDR3 here is CAISGGTGLRGDTQYF. CDR3 coding DNA: TGTGCCATCAGTGGGGGGACAGGGCTTCGTGGTGATACGCAGTATTTT.

The chain has TRBV5-1 and TRBJ1-4; D gene uncertain. The CDR3 is 14 amino acids. Trimming left V 0 bases short and J 5 bases short, with 8 bases between. Per germline, CDR1 SGHRS and CDR2 YFSETQ. The CDR3, as DNA: TGCGCCAGCAGCTTGGGGCAGATGAATGAAAAACTGTTTTTT. Translated, it gives CASSLGQMNEKLFF.

This chain links TRBV5-5 with TRBJ2-3; 9 nucleotides match TRBD2. Trimming cost V 5 bases and J 0 bases; bases outside gene matches: 10. Germline V gene lookup returns CDR1 SGHKS and CDR2 YYEKEE (reference sequence). The CDR3 loop spans 17 amino acids. The DNA of the CDR3 is TGTGCCAGCAGGCGTTGGACTAGCGCTGCGAGCACAGATACGCAGTATTTT. It is translated as CASRRWTSAASTDTQYF.

The chain links TRBV19 to TRBJ1-2, with a tentative D call TRBD1 (6 bases). The germline CDR1 and CDR2 sequences are LNHDA and SQIVND (reference sequence). Trimming took 0 bases from V and 7 from J, leaving 21 bases between them. The CDR3 extends over 17 amino acids. The CDR3 reads CASSIDPEGHPSGGYTF. CDR3 DNA sequence: TGTGCCAGTAGTATAGATCCCGAGGGACACCCCTCCGGTGGCTACACCTTC. Based on the CDR3 plus reference TRBV19 and TRBJ1-2, the full variable domain is DGGITQSPKYLFRKEGQNVTLSCEQNLNHDAMYWYRQDPGQGLRLIYYSQIVNDFQKGDIAEGYSVSREKKESFPLTVTSAQKNPTAFYLCASSIDPEGHPSGGYTFGSGTRLTVV.

The chain combines TRBV29-1 with TRBJ1-2; D gene ambiguous. Per germline, CDR1 SQVTM and CDR2 ANQGSEA. This CDR3 is built from 14 residues. V lost 3 bases to trimming and J lost 3 bases, with 14 bases between them. The CDR3 DNA reads as TGCAGCGTTGACCTCGTAGGGTATTACTATGGCTACACCTTC. Translation: CSVDLVGYYYGYTF. Complete variable domain (other parts from reference TRBV29-1 and TRBJ1-2): SAVISQKPSRDICQRGTSLTIQCQVDSQVTMMFWYRQQPGQSLTLIATANQGSEATYESGFVIDKFPISRPNLTFSTLTVSNMSPEDSSIYLCSVDLVGYYYGYTFGSGTRLTVV.

In DNA, the CDR3 is TGTGCCAGCAGCTGGGGGACAGGGAGCTCCTACGAGCAGTACTTC. Its protein product is CASSWGTGSSYEQYF. The rearrangement joins TRBV11-3 to TRBJ2-7, with 9 positions matching TRBD1. Per germline, CDR1 SGHNT and CDR2 YENEEA. This CDR3 is built from 15 residues. With V trimmed by 4 bases and J by 0 bases, 4 bases remained unmatched.

The chain combines TRBV30 with TRBJ1-3, with D uncertain. The CDR3 runs 14 residues. V was shortened by 0 bases and J by 2 bases, with 8 bases between the two germline ends. The germline V gene encodes CDR1 GTSNPN and CDR2 SVGIG (reference sequence). The CDR3, as DNA: TGTGCCTGGAGTGTAAGTCAGGCTGGAAACACCATATATTTT. Translated, it gives CAWSVSQAGNTIYF.

The rearrangement links TRBV27 to TRBJ2-7, with D unclear. The V gene lost 4 bases and the J gene lost 2 bases, with 12 bases spanning the gap. Per germline, CDR1 MNHEY and CDR2 SMNVEV (reference sequence). CDR3 length: 14 residues. CDR3 sequence (DNA): TGTGCCAGCAGTTCCCTCGGCCAACCCTACGAGCAGTACTTC. Amino acids: CASSSLGQPYEQYF.

The V call is TRBV7-2, the J call TRBJ2-7; 9 bases map to TRBD1. The J segment lost 4 bases and the V segment lost 5 bases, leaving 6 bases of the junction unmatched. This CDR3 comprises 14 residues. Germline assignment: CDR1 SGHTA and CDR2 FQGNSA. The CDR3 DNA is TGTGCCAGCAGCGTTCGACAGGGGGATTACGAGCAGTACTTC. Encoded protein: CASSVRQGDYEQYF.

This clone was seen only a few times. The chain recombines TRBV11-3 with TRBJ2-3, with no clear D. Germline V lookup: CDR1 SGHNT, CDR2 YENEEA. V lost 2 bases, J lost 1 base, and 13 bases lay in between. This CDR3 is built from 16 residues. CDR3 nucleotides: TGTGCCAGCAGCTTACGCTCCGTTCCTGGCACAGATACGCAGTATTTT. This gives the protein CASSLRSVPGTDTQYF.

This rearrangement joins TRBV5-1 to TRBJ2-7; possibly TRBD2 for D (6 bases). This CDR3 region has 15 residues. V was clipped by 4 bases and J by 0 bases, with 14 bases between them. Looked up from germline, CDR1 is SGHRS and CDR2 is YFSETQ. The CDR3 bases are TGCGCCAGCAGCGACGAAACTAGCTTCTCCTACGAGCAGTACTTC. Translated, it gives CASSDETSFSYEQYF.

V and J are TRBV7-9 and TRBJ2-2; 9 bases line up with TRBD1. The germline gives CDR1 SEHNR, CDR2 FQNEAQ (reference sequence). Losses at the gene ends were 3 bases for V and 3 bases for J; bases not matched to a gene: 5. The CDR3 consists of 16 residues. The CDR3 DNA reads as TGTGCCAGCAGCTTGGGGACAGGGTTTTACACCGGGGAGCTGTTTTTT. It yields the protein CASSLGTGFYTGELFF.

This clone has a single count. The J gene is TRBJ2-7, the V gene TRBV10-2; 8 nucleotides agree with TRBD1. Germline lookup yields CDR1 WSHSY and CDR2 SAAADI. The CDR3 length is 15 residues. V shed 6 bases, J shed 3 bases, and the junction held 10 bases outside the gene matches. The CDR3 region is CASRSKGQAIYEQYF. The CDR3 nucleotides read TGCGCCAGCAGATCCAAGGGACAGGCGATCTACGAGCAGTACTTC.